Presented here are 31 T cell receptor beta chains from one specimen sequenced in a study of T cell repertoires in cytomegalovirus infection. TCRdb reprocessed the reads via MiXCR and lists one record per CDR3 protein. The sample has 350,000 to 400,000 distinct CDR3 sequences; around a third are singletons. No antigens are known for them. The sample here was cultured PBMCs, taken from culture after CMV antigen stimulation. These receptors all stem from a human donor in good health (CMV status not recorded). Some clones in this sample may be carry-over from other donors' samples.

The chain couples TRBV2 to TRBJ1-2; tentative D call: TRBD1 (5 bases). V gave up 6 bases and J gave up 2 bases, with 13 bases separating them. The CDR3 loop spans 14 amino acids. Germline V gene lookup returns CDR1 SNHLY and CDR2 FYNNEI. This chain's CDR3 is CASRPEDNNYGYTF. CDR3 bases: TGTGCCAGCAGACCAGAGGACAACAACTATGGCTACACCTTC.

This clonotype was counted at least ten times. V and J are TRBV12-3 or TRBV12-4 and TRBJ2-5; 13 nucleotides match TRBD2. V gave up 7 bases and J gave up 3 bases; unmatched junction bases: 23. This CDR3 has 21 amino acids. The CDR3 DNA follows: TGTGCCAGCACCACTTTGTTCCGGACTAGCGGGAGTGGGAGGATTGAAGAGACCCAGTACTTC. Residues: CASTTLFRTSGSGRIEETQYF.

This clonotype has just a few counts. The chain employs TRBV10-2 and TRBJ1-5; D ambiguous. The V end was cut by 10 bases, the J end by 0 bases, with 22 bases between. CDR1 and CDR2 (germline): WSHSY, SAAADI. The CDR3 extends over 17 amino acids. CDR3 loop: CATVNNVAGFSNQPQHF. CDR3 in DNA: TGCGCCACCGTGAACAACGTGGCGGGCTTTAGCAATCAGCCCCAGCATTTT.

In its sample, this clonotype was seen many times. The chain combines TRBV7-2 with TRBJ1-4, with D hard to call. Trimming pared 4 bases from V and 8 bases from J, leaving 11 bases between. The CDR3 sequence is 13 residues long. CDR1 and CDR2 from the germline V gene are SGHTA and FQGNSA. Here the CDR3 reads CASSSQIREKLFF. CDR3 DNA: TGTGCCAGCAGCTCGCAGATACGGGAAAAACTGTTTTTT.

This clonotype was picked up a small number of times. J is TRBJ1-1 and V is TRBV4-3; unclear D gene. The CDR3 loop spans 10 amino acids. The ends were cut back, 0 bases at V and 8 bases at J, with 1 base in the middle. CDR1 LGHNA and CDR2 YSLEER come from the germline V gene. The chain's CDR3 is CASSQEEAFF. CDR3 in DNA: TGCGCCAGCAGCCAAGAAGAAGCTTTCTTT.

This clonotype was counted between two and nine times. V and J are TRBV4-2 and TRBJ2-1, with TRBD2 matching 14 bases. The germline V gene encodes CDR1 LGHNA and CDR2 YNFKEQ. V dropped 4 bases and J dropped 6; count of bases not matched to a gene: 5. The CDR3 consists of 16 residues. CDR3 nucleotides: TGTGCCAGCAGCCGGTTAGGGACTAGCGGGGGCAATGAGCAGTTCTTC. Encoded protein: CASSRLGTSGGNEQFF.

The sample holds a few counts of this clonotype. The chain recombines TRBV6-8 with TRBJ2-7, with D maybe TRBD2 (5 bases). V lost 0 bases to trimming and J lost 1 base, with 7 bases between them. From germline, CDR1 is MNHGY and CDR2 SAAAGT. This CDR3 is 14 amino acids long. The CDR3 DNA reads TGTGCCAGCAGTTACTCAGCGGAGTCCTACGAGCAGTACTTC. Residues: CASSYSAESYEQYF.

The chain has TRBV12-3 or TRBV12-4 and TRBJ2-2; the D call may be TRBD1 or TRBD2 (6 bases each). The CDR3 sequence is 17 residues long. The ends were cut back, 1 base at V and 4 bases at J, with 16 bases in the middle. For the CDR3, the DNA is TGTGCCAGCAGTTTAGGTCGTCGGGGGCTGGGCACCGGGGAGCTGTTTTTT. Its protein is CASSLGRRGLGTGELFF.

This clonotype has a handful of counts. The V call is TRBV2, the J call TRBJ2-7; D is possibly TRBD2 (6 bases). Trimming took off 6 bases at V and 4 bases at J, with 19 bases between the two ends. The CDR3 contains 15 residues. Germline V gene sequence: CDR1 SNHLY, CDR2 FYNNEI. In nucleotides, the CDR3 is TGTGCCAGCAGCCCCAAGACTAGTACGTCTTACGAGCAGTACTTC. Translating gives CASSPKTSTSYEQYF.

The chain combines TRBV7-2 with TRBJ2-7; weak D call: TRBD2 (5 bases). This CDR3 has 13 residues. Trimming shortened V by 1 base and J by 7 bases, and 11 bases separated the two germline ends. The germline V gene has CDR1 SGHTA and CDR2 FQGNSA. As DNA, the CDR3 is TGTGCCAGCAGCTTAGGAGGGTACCAAGAGCAGTACTTC. Its protein product is CASSLGGYQEQYF. The full variable domain, in which reference TRBV7-2 and TRBJ2-7 provide the parts outside the CDR3, is GAGVSQSPSNKVTEKGKDVELRCDPISGHTALYWYRQSLGQGLEFLIYFQGNSAPDKSGLPSDRFSAERTGGSVSTLTIQRTQQEDSAVYLCASSLGGYQEQYFGPGTRLTVT.

This clonotype has just a few counts. V and J are TRBV12-3 or TRBV12-4 and TRBJ2-7, with D perhaps assigned TRBD1 or TRBD2 (5 bases each). The CDR3 contains 16 residues. Trimming took 4 bases from V and 3 from J, leaving 19 bases between them. The CDR3 nucleotides are TGTGCCAGCAGTTCTTCCTCTTCGGGACCGCACTACGAGCAGTACTTC. It yields the protein CASSSSSSGPHYEQYF.

This chain links TRBV20-1 with TRBJ2-1, with D unresolved. The CDR3 contains 12 residues. V lost 6 bases and J lost 5, with 11 bases in between. Germline-derived CDR1 and CDR2 are DFQATT and SNEGSKA (reference sequence). In DNA form, the CDR3 reads TGCAGTGCCCGCCGACCAGACAATGAGCAGTTCTTC. Translated, it gives CSARRPDNEQFF.

This clonotype was observed many times. The V call is TRBV7-2, the J call TRBJ2-3; 7 bases line up with TRBD1. The CDR3 contains 15 residues. V shed 3 bases, J shed 4 bases, and the junction held 7 bases outside the gene matches. Per the germline V gene, CDR1 is SGHTA and CDR2 is FQGNSA. The CDR3 DNA reads TGTGCCAGCAGCTTGGGTAACCAGGGGGCAGATACGCAGTATTTT. It codes for CASSLGNQGADTQYF.

The table lists this clonotype with many counts. An end of the junction does not agree with germline; a read error may underlie this. V gene TRBV7-7 combines with J gene TRBJ2-5, with D perhaps TRBD1 or TRBD2 (5 bases each). Germline V gives CDR1 SSHAT, CDR2 FNYEAQ (reference sequence). CDR3 length equals 16 residues. The CDR3 sequence is CASSLGVAGNQETQYF. CDR3 nucleotide sequence: TGTGCTAGCAGCTTAGGGGTTGCGGGTAACCAAGAGACCCAGTACTTC.

This clonotype was seen ten or more times. The genes are TRBV29-1 and TRBJ2-1; no definite D call. CDR1 SQVTM and CDR2 ANQGSEA come from the germline V gene. Trimming took 0 bases from V and 4 from J, leaving 10 bases between them. The CDR3 has 14 amino acids. CDR3 sequence reads: CSVEDRWLYNEQFF. CDR3 bases: TGCAGCGTTGAAGACAGGTGGCTATACAATGAGCAGTTCTTC.

The V call is TRBV4-2, the J call TRBJ2-7; 7 bases agree with TRBD1. Germline V gives CDR1 LGHNA, CDR2 YNFKEQ. V was pared by 1 base and J by 0 bases, with 0 bases of the junction left unmatched. The CDR3 is 14 residues long. CDR3: CASSQGDSSYEQYF. The DNA of the CDR3 is TGTGCCAGCAGCCAAGGGGACAGCTCCTACGAGCAGTACTTC.

In DNA form, the CDR3 reads TGTGCCAGCAGTAGGCTTTTTAATGAAAAACTGTTTTTT. Amino acid sequence: CASSRLFNEKLFF. The chain combines TRBV12-3 or TRBV12-4 with TRBJ1-4; D remains ambiguous. The CDR3 length is 13 residues. V lost 5 bases, J lost 4 bases, and 8 bases lay in between.

There are a few counts of this clonotype. The V and J genes are TRBV14 and TRBJ2-1; D is tentatively TRBD1 or TRBD2 (5 bases each). CDR3 size: 14 residues. V was trimmed by 3 bases and J by 7 bases, leaving 13 bases between them. Germline loops: CDR1 SGHDN, CDR2 FVKESK. The DNA of the CDR3 is TGTGCCAGCAGCCACCGGGACGGCCGAAATGAGCAGTTCTTC. It yields the protein CASSHRDGRNEQFF.

This chain uses TRBV3-1 with TRBJ1-1, with D unclear. Germline CDR1 LGHDT, CDR2 YNNKEL (reference sequence). This CDR3 region has 15 residues. Trimming took off 4 bases at V and 5 bases at J, with 17 bases between the two ends. This CDR3 is CASSPRVEGWTEAFF. Here the CDR3 DNA reads TGTGCCAGCAGCCCCCGGGTGGAGGGTTGGACTGAAGCTTTCTTT.

The chain carries TRBV5-1 and TRBJ1-6; a weak D match, TRBD1 (5 bases). Germline loops: CDR1 SGHRS, CDR2 YFSETQ. Deletions cut 3 bases from V and 5 bases from J, with 9 bases between. This CDR3 spans 14 amino acids. This chain's CDR3 is CASSYQGDNSPLHF. The CDR3 bases are TGCGCCAGCAGCTACCAGGGAGATAATTCACCCCTCCACTTT.

The chain is built from TRBV19 and TRBJ1-2; D perhaps matches TRBD1 (6 bases). V lost 7 bases and J 8 bases, leaving 11 bases between the germline ends. The CDR3 is 11 residues long. Germline lookup yields CDR1 LNHDA and CDR2 SQIVND (reference sequence). The chain's CDR3 is CASNEGDGYTF. CDR3 in DNA: TGTGCCAGTAATGAGGGGGACGGCTACACCTTC. Supplemented by reference TRBV19 and TRBJ1-2, the full variable domain reads DGGITQSPKYLFRKEGQNVTLSCEQNLNHDAMYWYRQDPGQGLRLIYYSQIVNDFQKGDIAEGYSVSREKKESFPLTVTSAQKNPTAFYLCASNEGDGYTFGSGTRLTVV.

This chain connects TRBV11-2 to TRBJ1-2; the D gene is possibly TRBD1 (5 bases). Germline loops: CDR1 SGHAT, CDR2 FQNNGV. V was clipped by 4 bases and J by 8 bases, with 11 bases between them. The CDR3 is made up of 12 amino acids. The CDR3 spells CASSSLEGGYTF. The CDR3 DNA reads TGTGCCAGCAGCTCTCTGGAGGGGGGCTACACCTTC.

In its sample, this clonotype was seen a few times. The chain recombines TRBV4-1 with TRBJ2-2; 10 nucleotides line up with TRBD1. The CDR3 consists of 18 residues. CDR1 is MGHRA and CDR2 is YSYEKL in the germline V gene. V gave up 2 bases and J gave up 2 bases; unmatched junction bases: 8. The CDR3 nucleotides are TGCGCCAGCAGCCAAAGCCCTCGGACAGGGGGAAACACCGGGGAGCTGTTTTTT. It encodes CASSQSPRTGGNTGELFF.

This clonotype was counted ten times or more. V is TRBV7-2 and J is TRBJ1-1; the D gene is possibly TRBD1 (5 bases). Germline lookup yields CDR1 SGHTA and CDR2 FQGNSA. V dropped 4 bases and J dropped 1 base, with 7 bases sitting between them. The CDR3 spans 13 residues. The CDR3 spells CASSSQENTEAFF. The CDR3 bases are TGTGCCAGCAGCTCACAGGAGAACACTGAAGCTTTCTTT.

This chain uses TRBV6-2 or TRBV6-3 with TRBJ2-7; 11 bases are shared with TRBD1. The CDR3 contains 12 residues. The germline gives CDR1 MNHEY, CDR2 SVGEGT. Trimming took 8 bases from V and 7 from J; bases not matched to a gene: 4. The CDR3 spells CASGQGALEQYV. CDR3 nucleotide sequence: TGTGCCAGCGGACAGGGGGCTTTGGAGCAGTACGTC.

This clonotype showed up just a few times. The gene calls are TRBV19 and TRBJ1-2, with 8 bases identical to TRBD1. The germline gives CDR1 LNHDA, CDR2 SQIVND (reference sequence). The CDR3 is 14 residues long. Trimming removed 7 bases from V and 3 bases from J; junction bases left unmatched: 7. The CDR3 coding sequence is TGTGCCAGTATCAGGACAGGGCAAGACTATGGCTACACCTTC. This sequence encodes CASIRTGQDYGYTF.

The chain couples TRBV30 to TRBJ2-1; possible D gene TRBD2, 6 bases. There are 14 residues in the CDR3. Germline CDR1 is GTSNPN and CDR2 is SVGIG (reference sequence). Trimming shortened V by 7 bases and J by 4 bases, and 17 bases separated the two germline ends. CDR3 protein: CAFTPGEVYNEQFF. As DNA, the CDR3 is TGTGCCTTCACACCGGGGGAGGTTTACAATGAGCAGTTCTTC.

The chain uses TRBV7-2 and TRBJ2-7; D gene unclear. The germline V gene encodes CDR1 SGHTA and CDR2 FQGNSA. CDR3 length: 12 residues. The V and J ends lost 6 bases and 3 bases respectively, with 9 bases between them. CDR3 sequence: CASSYDLYEQYF. The CDR3 DNA reads as TGTGCCAGCAGTTATGATCTCTACGAGCAGTACTTC.

This sequence joins TRBV11-3 and TRBJ1-1; D is undetermined. From germline, CDR1 is SGHNT and CDR2 YENEEA. The CDR3 runs 15 residues. The V gene lost 1 base and the J gene lost 1 base, with 10 bases spanning the gap. CDR3 residues: CASSLGPTQNTEAFF. The CDR3 nucleotides are TGTGCCAGCAGCTTAGGCCCAACCCAGAACACTGAAGCTTTCTTT.

In its sample, this clonotype was seen a few times. The chain couples TRBV5-6 to TRBJ2-5; 11 bases map to TRBD2. Trimming at V came to 4 bases and at J to 3 bases, leaving 14 bases not matched to a gene. Germline CDR1 reads SGHDT; CDR2 reads YYEEEE. The CDR3 extends over 18 amino acids. The DNA of the CDR3 is TGTGCCAGCAGCCCGACTAGGGGGCTAGCGGGAGGTGAAGAGACCCAGTACTTC. Residues: CASSPTRGLAGGEETQYF.

The chain has TRBV6-1 and TRBJ1-2; D may be TRBD1 (5 bases). The germline V and J ends were trimmed by 10 bases and 3 bases, with 15 bases remaining between them. This CDR3 is 13 amino acids long. Germline CDR1 is MNHNS and CDR2 is SASEGT. CDR3 nucleotides: TGTGCCATTGCCCCGAGACAGTACTATGGCTACACCTTC. Its translation: CAIAPRQYYGYTF.